This entry is about one TCR beta chain. Its antigen is currently unknown. The data were taken from a study of cytomegalovirus exposure and HLA in healthy donors. Study findings and constraints: In the roughly 120 validation repertoires, a later analysis found that first-cohort TCR clusters tended to co-occur. Many donors carried some public TCRs, although rarity characterized most TCR sequences. Researchers counted some 150 TCR beta chains as cytomegalovirus-associated.

The assay was immunoSEQ multiplex PCR, and TCRdb's table has in-frame clones only and misses some. The profile shows 160,000 or so clones, just under 85% of them singletons. V was clipped by 5 bases and J by 8 bases, with 15 bases between them. In germline, CDR1 is SGHAT, CDR2 FQNNGV. There are 13 residues in the CDR3. Donors came from a validation cohort of about 120 subjects, distinct from the first 666-subject cohort. The chain combines TRBV11-2 with TRBJ1-1, with D hard to call. Sequencing was carried out using PBMCs. The origin of this receptor is a man aged 25 to 40 in good health and CMV-seropositive. The CDR3 nucleotides read TGTGCCAGCAGCCGATACCCGAGGCTCGAAGCTTTCTTT. Protein product: CASSRYPRLEAFF.